The T cell receptor (beta chain) under discussion was sequenced for a study of long-term antiretroviral therapy in people with HIV. The assay used was immunoSEQ (version v3.0), run at survey level. The method was immunoSEQ multiplex PCR; TCRdb's version includes in-frame clones alone and lacks a portion of them. The sample includes about 33,000 clones, 97% of them seen just once. J gave up 5 bases and V 2 bases, and 6 bases lay outside the gene matches. The V gene's germline CDR1 is SNHLY and CDR2 FYNNEI. The CDR3 covers 15 residues. This clonotype was sampled from a young man with HIV. This chain connects TRBV2 to TRBJ2-1; 7 bases are a match to TRBD2. The sequences come from unsorted PBMCs, collected 6.9 years after starting antiretroviral therapy. CDR3 protein: CASSELAGEDNEQFF. CDR3 nucleotides: TGTGCCAGCAGTGAACTGGCGGGGGAGGACAATGAGCAGTTCTTC.